The present T cell receptor (beta chain) was sequenced within a study of T-cell reconstitution after alpha-beta-depleted transplantation in children. Broader study findings: Several hundred expanded graft clones reportedly were the source of alpha-beta T cells about two months after transplant. Among T cells one year after transplant, newly produced cells accounted for most counts and diversity. For some patients, TCRbeta diversity was high at day 60 because of recipient T cells and thymic progenitors that survived.

Researchers prepared the TCRbeta library using unique molecular identifiers, the study reports. TCRdb re-derived calls from the PCR reads in MiXCR, one entry per CDR3 protein. The table lists 700,000 to 850,000 distinct CDR3 sequences, 16% of them singletons, with approximately 5% in the top ten. Notes on this clonotype: Its matching antigen is unknown.

Between the trimmed V and J ends, which lost 0 bases and 7 bases, there was a span of 11 bases. CDR1 and CDR2 from the germline V gene are SGHRS and YFSETQ. CDR3 length: 14 amino acids. This rearrangement joins TRBV5-1 to TRBJ1-5; unclear D gene. The sequencing here drew on PBMCs, mostly from graft donor cells, taken 360 days after TCRalphabeta/CD19-depleted stem cell transplant. The sequence came from a male patient aged 10 to 17 who had a stem cell transplant for acute lymphoblastic leukemia, so the T cells may come from the graft donor. The CDR3 loop is CASSLEGNSQPQHF. In DNA form, the CDR3 reads TGCGCCAGCAGCTTGGAAGGGAACAGCCAGCCCCAGCATTTT.